The clone carrying this T cell receptor (beta chain) was recorded at least ten times. What it binds is not known. TCRdb itself ran the RACE reads through MiXCR, one entry per CDR3 protein. In the table there are 300,000 to 450,000 distinct CDR3 sequences, more than 4.5% of which are singletons. V was shortened by 5 bases and J by 4 bases, with 13 bases between the two germline ends. The CDR3 totals 14 residues. From germline, CDR1 is SSHAT and CDR2 FNYEAQ (reference sequence). This specimen belongs to a study of human T cells and chemical hapten exposure. As for the study in general: Subjects had 2% DPC placed on 2 cm by 2 cm of upper inner arm skin for sensitization. General study points: Donors, who had alopecia, may show an immune response that differs from healthy people's.

Time point meaning: pre-sensitization, week 0. The treatment denotes: therapeutic diphenylcyclopropenone sensitization with weekly scalp DPC. The J gene is TRBJ2-3, the V gene TRBV7-7; possible D gene TRBD1, 6 bases. The receptor was derived from a woman in her forties or fifties with alopecia areata. Some clones in this sample may be carry-over from other donors' samples. The sequences come from whole blood, collected in connection with sensitization to the hapten diphenylcyclopropenone (DPC). The CDR3 region has the DNA TGTGCCAGCAGCGCAACAGGGAGCCCAGATACGCAGTATTTT. Amino acids: CASSATGSPDTQYF.